Listed below are T cell receptor beta chains from one sample, sequenced in a study of radiotherapy plus CTLA-4 blockade in lung cancer. Clones were sequenced by immunoSEQ multiplex PCR, and TCRdb holds only the in-frame ones, with some missing. Among more than 65,000 clones listed, roughly 80% were seen once. Sequencing used peripheral blood, obtained from a patient treated with radiotherapy plus ipilimumab. The source is a human donor with non-small cell lung cancer who had stable disease on radiotherapy plus ipilimumab. The CDR3 runs from the conserved cysteine through the conserved F or W. The order of the fields is clone size, V gene, D gene, J gene, CDR3 protein, CDR3 DNA. D genes are given only for firm matches. Some rows mark clone size as missing; the rest say once, few, many or name a class of expanded clone.

clone_size: .; v_call: TRBV18; d_call: .; j_call: TRBJ2-5; cdr3_aa: CASSPGQKETQYF; cdr3_nt: TGTGCCAGCTCACCGGGTCAGAAAGAGACCCAGTACTTC
clone_size: .; v_call: TRBV27; d_call: .; j_call: TRBJ2-7; cdr3_aa: CASSLFFVGHGTRPAEQYF; cdr3_nt: TGTGCCAGCAGTTTATTCTTTGTGGGTCATGGTACTCGACCGGCCGAGCAGTACTTC
clone_size: .; v_call: TRBV5-3; d_call: .; j_call: TRBJ1-5; cdr3_aa: CARSLGTAYQPQHF; cdr3_nt: TGTGCCAGAAGCTTGGGGACAGCTTATCAGCCCCAGCATTTT
clone_size: .; v_call: TRBV6-1; d_call: TRBD1; j_call: TRBJ2-5; cdr3_aa: CASSGAGTGETQYF; cdr3_nt: TGTGCCAGCAGTGGGGCTGGGACAGGAGAGACCCAGTACTTC
clone_size: .; v_call: TRBV7-8; d_call: TRBD1; j_call: TRBJ1-2; cdr3_aa: CASSLTGVRFGYTF; cdr3_nt: TGTGCCAGCAGCTTAACAGGGGTCCGGTTTGGCTACACCTTC
clone_size: .; v_call: TRBV5-1; d_call: TRBD2; j_call: TRBJ2-1; cdr3_aa: CASSSLAGGNNEQFF; cdr3_nt: TGCGCCAGCAGCTCTTTAGCGGGGGGGAACAATGAGCAGTTCTTC
clone_size: .; v_call: TRBV6-1; d_call: .; j_call: TRBJ1-1; cdr3_aa: CASSEEASRNTEAFF; cdr3_nt: TGTGCCAGCAGTGAAGAGGCCAGCCGGAACACTGAAGCTTTCTTT
clone_size: .; v_call: TRBV30; d_call: .; j_call: TRBJ1-6; cdr3_aa: CAWTSGRDSPLHF; cdr3_nt: TGTGCCTGGACTAGTGGGAGGGATTCACCCCTCCACTTT
clone_size: .; v_call: TRBV7-9; d_call: .; j_call: TRBJ1-1; cdr3_aa: CASSLGQTNTEAFF; cdr3_nt: TGTGCCAGCAGCTTAGGGCAAACTAACACTGAAGCTTTCTTT
clone_size: .; v_call: TRBV19; d_call: .; j_call: TRBJ1-1; cdr3_aa: CASLKFGQSNTEAFF; cdr3_nt: TGTGCCAGTCTGAAGTTTGGGCAGTCGAACACTGAAGCTTTCTTT
clone_size: .; v_call: TRBV5-4; d_call: .; j_call: TRBJ2-7; cdr3_aa: CASSLGRTSYEQYF; cdr3_nt: TGTGCCAGCAGCTTGGGACGGACCTCCTACGAGCAGTACTTC
clone_size: .; v_call: TRBV6-4; d_call: TRBD1; j_call: TRBJ1-5; cdr3_aa: CASSDSHLDRDGNQPQHF; cdr3_nt: TGTGCCAGCAGTGACTCGCATCTAGACAGGGATGGCAATCAGCCCCAGCATTTT
clone_size: .; v_call: TRBV19; d_call: .; j_call: TRBJ2-7; cdr3_aa: CASSATRRKRVEQYF; cdr3_nt: TGTGCCAGTAGTGCCACCCGGCGGAAGAGGGTCGAGCAGTACTTC
clone_size: .; v_call: TRBV7-2; d_call: .; j_call: TRBJ2-4; cdr3_aa: CASSSSAIQYF; cdr3_nt: TGTGCCAGCAGCTCCTCCGCCATTCAGTACTTC
clone_size: .; v_call: TRBV13; d_call: .; j_call: TRBJ2-7; cdr3_aa: CASKPSTGTYEQYF; cdr3_nt: TGTGCCAGCAAACCATCAACAGGGACCTACGAGCAGTACTTC
clone_size: .; v_call: TRBV7-8; d_call: .; j_call: TRBJ1-6; cdr3_aa: CASSLVRVQGTPIPLHF; cdr3_nt: TGTGCCAGCAGCTTAGTCAGGGTGCAGGGAACTCCTATTCCCCTCCACTTT
clone_size: .; v_call: TRBV6-5; d_call: .; j_call: TRBJ1-3; cdr3_aa: CASSYSGRGGNTIYF; cdr3_nt: TGTGCCAGCAGTTACTCGGGCCGCGGGGGAAACACCATATATTTT
clone_size: .; v_call: TRBV28; d_call: TRBD1; j_call: TRBJ2-1; cdr3_aa: CASSLNSGGHNEQFF; cdr3_nt: TGTGCCAGCAGTTTGAACTCAGGGGGTCACAATGAGCAGTTCTTC
clone_size: .; v_call: TRBV28; d_call: .; j_call: TRBJ1-6; cdr3_aa: CASSLIPVLDSPLHF; cdr3_nt: TGTGCCAGCAGTTTAATCCCGGTGTTGGATTCACCCCTCCACTTT
clone_size: .; v_call: TRBV6-6; d_call: .; j_call: TRBJ1-3; cdr3_aa: CASSYDLFGNTIYF; cdr3_nt: TGTGCCAGCAGTTACGACTTATTTGGAAACACCATATATTTT
clone_size: .; v_call: TRBV6-1; d_call: TRBD2; j_call: TRBJ2-1; cdr3_aa: CAGVLAGVSNEQFF; cdr3_nt: TGTGCCGGCGTACTAGCGGGAGTAAGTAATGAGCAGTTCTTC
clone_size: once; v_call: TRBV7-8; d_call: .; j_call: TRBJ2-7; cdr3_aa: CASSSTGIGYEQYF; cdr3_nt: TGTGCCAGCAGCTCCACCGGGATCGGCTACGAGCAGTACTTC
clone_size: .; v_call: TRBV18; d_call: TRBD2; j_call: TRBJ2-3; cdr3_aa: CASSPSGGVADTQYF; cdr3_nt: TGTGCCAGCTCACCTAGCGGGGGTGTTGCAGATACGCAGTATTTT
clone_size: few; v_call: TRBV15; d_call: .; j_call: TRBJ1-6; cdr3_aa: CATSRVPNSPLHF; cdr3_nt: TGTGCCACCAGCAGAGTCCCCAATTCACCCCTCCACTTT
clone_size: .; v_call: TRBV7-3; d_call: .; j_call: TRBJ2-2; cdr3_aa: CASRASRNTGELFF; cdr3_nt: TGTGCCAGCAGGGCCTCCAGGAACACCGGGGAGCTGTTTTTT
clone_size: .; v_call: TRBV6-6; d_call: .; j_call: TRBJ1-2; cdr3_aa: CASRPSGGGYGYTF; cdr3_nt: TGTGCCAGCAGGCCCAGCGGCGGGGGCTATGGCTACACCTTC
clone_size: .; v_call: TRBV5-1; d_call: .; j_call: TRBJ2-5; cdr3_aa: CASSLLTVQETQYF; cdr3_nt: TGCGCCAGCAGCTTGTTGACAGTACAAGAGACCCAGTACTTC
clone_size: .; v_call: TRBV6-1; d_call: .; j_call: TRBJ2-2; cdr3_aa: CASTGTRGATGELFF; cdr3_nt: TGTGCCAGCACCGGGACGCGGGGTGCCACCGGGGAGCTGTTTTTT
clone_size: medium-sized; v_call: TRBV5-5; d_call: .; j_call: TRBJ1-6; cdr3_aa: CASSLSPGGRSSPLHF; cdr3_nt: TGTGCCAGCAGCTTGAGCCCCGGGGGTAGGAGTTCACCCCTCCACTTT
clone_size: .; v_call: TRBV9; d_call: TRBD1; j_call: TRBJ1-2; cdr3_aa: CASSPRQGRSANYGYTF; cdr3_nt: TGTGCCAGCAGCCCCAGACAGGGGCGTTCGGCTAACTATGGCTACACCTTC
clone_size: .; v_call: TRBV19; d_call: .; j_call: TRBJ1-4; cdr3_aa: CASSNGRDEKLFF; cdr3_nt: TGTGCCAGTAGTAACGGACGGGATGAAAAACTGTTTTTT
clone_size: .; v_call: TRBV10-1; d_call: .; j_call: TRBJ2-5; cdr3_aa: CASSDPDSQETQYF; cdr3_nt: TGCGCCAGCAGTGACCCGGACAGCCAAGAGACCCAGTACTTC
clone_size: .; v_call: TRBV15; d_call: .; j_call: TRBJ2-5; cdr3_aa: CATSSPPTETQYF; cdr3_nt: TGTGCCACCAGCTCCCCACCGACAGAGACCCAGTACTTC
clone_size: .; v_call: TRBV5-6; d_call: TRBD2; j_call: TRBJ2-7; cdr3_aa: CASSWKSGGPYEQYF; cdr3_nt: TGTGCCAGCAGCTGGAAATCGGGGGGGCCGTACGAGCAGTACTTC
clone_size: few; v_call: TRBV19; d_call: .; j_call: TRBJ2-1; cdr3_aa: CASSNPGPTRIGEQFF; cdr3_nt: TGTGCCAGTAGCAACCCCGGGCCGACGAGGATTGGTGAGCAGTTCTTC
clone_size: .; v_call: TRBV7-2; d_call: .; j_call: TRBJ1-4; cdr3_aa: CASSLVPNEKLFF; cdr3_nt: TGTGCCAGCAGCTTGGTTCCTAATGAAAAACTGTTTTTT
clone_size: .; v_call: TRBV5-1; d_call: .; j_call: TRBJ1-3; cdr3_aa: CASSLGLLTFSGNTIYF; cdr3_nt: TGCGCCAGCAGCTTGGGACTTCTCACCTTCTCTGGAAACACCATATATTTT
clone_size: .; v_call: TRBV18; d_call: .; j_call: TRBJ1-6; cdr3_aa: CASSPPMRDSPLHF; cdr3_nt: TGTGCCAGCTCACCACCGATGAGGGATTCACCCCTCCACTTT
clone_size: .; v_call: TRBV11-3; d_call: .; j_call: TRBJ2-2; cdr3_aa: CASSLGGERELFF; cdr3_nt: TGTGCCAGCAGCTTAGGGGGTGAGAGGGAGCTGTTTTTT
clone_size: .; v_call: TRBV6-6; d_call: .; j_call: TRBJ2-1; cdr3_aa: CASSYDSRGNEQFF; cdr3_nt: TGTGCCAGCAGTTACGATTCCCGGGGAAATGAGCAGTTCTTC
clone_size: .; v_call: TRBV11-1; d_call: .; j_call: TRBJ2-7; cdr3_aa: CASSFEGSSYEQYF; cdr3_nt: TGTGCCAGCAGCTTTGAGGGGAGCTCCTACGAGCAGTACTTC
clone_size: .; v_call: TRBV27; d_call: TRBD1; j_call: TRBJ1-6; cdr3_aa: CASSARRTGTRSYNSPLHF; cdr3_nt: TGTGCCAGCAGTGCGCGACGGACAGGGACGAGGTCCTATAATTCACCCCTCCACTTT
clone_size: .; v_call: TRBV7-6; d_call: .; j_call: TRBJ2-7; cdr3_aa: CASSLGSADYEQYF; cdr3_nt: TGTGCCAGCAGCTTAGGTTCTGCGGATTACGAGCAGTACTTC
clone_size: .; v_call: TRBV16; d_call: .; j_call: TRBJ2-1; cdr3_aa: CASSQLELKNEQFF; cdr3_nt: TGTGCCAGCAGCCAACTAGAATTAAAAAATGAGCAGTTCTTC
clone_size: .; v_call: TRBV19; d_call: .; j_call: TRBJ2-2; cdr3_aa: CASSYPMGKGTGELFF; cdr3_nt: TGTGCCAGTAGTTACCCGATGGGGAAGGGCACCGGGGAGCTGTTTTTT
clone_size: .; v_call: TRBV28; d_call: .; j_call: TRBJ2-3; cdr3_aa: CAAHQTPDSWADTQYF; cdr3_nt: TGTGCCGCCCACCAAACACCAGACTCATGGGCAGATACGCAGTATTTT
clone_size: .; v_call: TRBV6-6; d_call: .; j_call: TRBJ1-5; cdr3_aa: CASRRQVDGQWPQHF; cdr3_nt: TGTGCCAGCAGAAGACAGGTGGACGGGCAATGGCCCCAGCATTTT
clone_size: once; v_call: TRBV7-8; d_call: TRBD2; j_call: TRBJ2-1; cdr3_aa: CASSTRRPGGSSYNEQFF; cdr3_nt: TGTGCCAGCAGCACGAGAAGGCCGGGGGGTAGCTCCTACAATGAGCAGTTCTTC
clone_size: .; v_call: TRBV6-1; d_call: .; j_call: TRBJ2-7; cdr3_aa: CASSAADSTYEQYF; cdr3_nt: TGTGCCAGCAGTGCCGCGGACAGTACCTACGAGCAGTACTTC
clone_size: .; v_call: TRBV11-3; d_call: .; j_call: TRBJ2-3; cdr3_aa: CASSPRGSTDTQYF; cdr3_nt: TGTGCCAGCAGCCCCAGGGGAAGCACAGATACGCAGTATTTT
clone_size: .; v_call: TRBV10-1; d_call: TRBD1; j_call: TRBJ2-3; cdr3_aa: CASSEGGTGPDTQYF; cdr3_nt: TGCGCCAGCAGTGAGGGAGGGACAGGGCCAGATACGCAGTATTTT
clone_size: .; v_call: TRBV5-4; d_call: .; j_call: TRBJ2-7; cdr3_aa: CASSSGGSYEQYF; cdr3_nt: TGTGCCAGCAGCTCAGGAGGGTCCTACGAGCAGTACTTC
clone_size: .; v_call: TRBV7-9; d_call: .; j_call: TRBJ2-5; cdr3_aa: CASSVSWGWETQYF; cdr3_nt: TGTGCCAGCAGCGTTAGCTGGGGGTGGGAGACCCAGTACTTC